This T cell receptor (beta chain) was identified in a study of Ad26.COV2.S vaccination and SARS-CoV-2 variants. Study-level findings and limits: Vaccinees displayed broader spike-specific TCR repertoires than placebo recipients.

Treatment described: about 20 received Ad26.COV2.S at low or high dose, single or two shots; 5 received placebo; per-sample allocation not given. On day 63 after the first injection, vaccine and placebo recipients gave samples. A note on this clone: Its antigen is as yet unknown.

Assay used: immunoSEQ multiplex PCR; TCRdb lists only in-frame clones, some missing. This table holds roughly 300,000 clones, approximately 90% found once. Trimming cost V 1 base and J 5 bases; bases outside gene matches: 10. Looked up from germline, CDR1 is SEHNR and CDR2 is FQNEAQ (reference sequence). This CDR3 contains 18 residues. This sequence originates from a person aged 18-60 years who received the Ad26.COV2.S COVID-19 vaccine or a placebo. The V gene is TRBV7-9, the J gene TRBJ1-4; TRBD1 matches at 10 bases. The specimen comprised peripheral blood, sampled in a trial of Ad26.COV2.S vaccine versus placebo. This CDR3 is CASSLGRQGAVTNEKLFF. CDR3 bases: TGTGCCAGCAGCTTAGGGAGACAGGGGGCCGTCACAAATGAAAAACTGTTTTTT.